The 11 T cell receptor beta chains given below trace back to one sample, sequenced in a study of monozygotic twins with inflammatory bowel disease. Each CDR3 protein gets one entry in TCRdb, which reprocessed the 5' RACE reads and gives no DNA. Its table lists some 440,000 distinct CDR3 sequences. Source material: blood. These receptors all stem from a human donor with ulcerative colitis or Crohn's disease, or a healthy co-twin of an affected twin (not recorded which).

V is TRBV28 and J is TRBJ2-7; the D call of TRBD1 rests on TCRdb alone, since no DNA is present to check it. This CDR3 is built from 14 residues. Germline CDR1 reads MDHEN; CDR2 reads SYDVKM. The CDR3 reads CASSLDGTRGKQYF.

This sequence joins TRBV28 and TRBJ2-2; the D gene TCRdb calls, TRBD2, cannot be checked with no DNA. The V gene's germline CDR1 is MDHEN and CDR2 SYDVKM. CDR3 size: 15 residues. This CDR3 is CASSLSAGNTGELFF.

The genes are TRBV6-1 and TRBJ2-1; TCRdb designates TRBD2, a call that cannot be tested without DNA. Per germline, CDR1 MNHNS and CDR2 SASEGT. The CDR3 runs to 16 residues. The CDR3 protein is CASRRLAGAYYNEQFF.

The rearrangement uses TRBV7-9 and TRBJ1-5; the D call of TRBD1 rests on TCRdb alone, since no DNA is present to check it. The CDR3 runs 16 residues. The germline V gene encodes CDR1 SEHNR and CDR2 FQNEAQ (reference sequence). CDR3 protein: CASSLRTDYSNQPQHF.

CDR3 sequence: CASSVGQGADTQYF. The chain uses TRBV7-9 and TRBJ2-3; the D gene TCRdb calls, TRBD1, cannot be checked with no DNA. The germline CDR1 and CDR2 sequences are SEHNR and FQNEAQ (reference sequence). CDR3 length: 14 residues.

The V gene is TRBV5-6, the J gene TRBJ1-1; TCRdb's assignment of TRBD1 cannot be checked, as there is no DNA. Germline CDR1 SGHDT, CDR2 YYEEEE. The CDR3 covers 13 residues. The CDR3 sequence is CASSWGTVTEAFF.

The rearrangement links TRBV9 to TRBJ2-5; with no DNA, the TCRdb D assignment of TRBD1 cannot be verified. The CDR3 extends over 15 amino acids. Germline V gives CDR1 SGDLS, CDR2 YYNGEE. CDR3 in amino acids: CASSPRTGADETQYF.

This chain joins TRBV6-5 and TRBJ1-1; checking the TCRdb D call of TRBD1 is not possible without DNA. The CDR3 spans 15 residues. The germline gives CDR1 MNHEY, CDR2 SVGAGI. CDR3 in amino acids: CASRDSGTGKREAFF.

The chain employs TRBV15 and TRBJ2-2; the TCRdb call, TRBD1, lacks DNA for checking. CDR3 size: 15 residues. From germline, CDR1 is LNHNV and CDR2 YYDKDF (reference sequence). The CDR3 spells CATSRDRDHTGELFF.

The chain uses TRBV28 and TRBJ1-5; TCRdb returns TRBD1, unconfirmable since there is no DNA. The CDR3 runs to 14 residues. CDR1 and CDR2 from the germline V gene are MDHEN and SYDVKM. The CDR3 spells CASSFPVGVQPQQF.

The chain carries TRBV5-1 and TRBJ2-7. CDR1 and CDR2 (germline): SGHRS, YFSETQ. The CDR3 extends over 13 amino acids. CDR3 loop: CTSSPDSSYEQYF.